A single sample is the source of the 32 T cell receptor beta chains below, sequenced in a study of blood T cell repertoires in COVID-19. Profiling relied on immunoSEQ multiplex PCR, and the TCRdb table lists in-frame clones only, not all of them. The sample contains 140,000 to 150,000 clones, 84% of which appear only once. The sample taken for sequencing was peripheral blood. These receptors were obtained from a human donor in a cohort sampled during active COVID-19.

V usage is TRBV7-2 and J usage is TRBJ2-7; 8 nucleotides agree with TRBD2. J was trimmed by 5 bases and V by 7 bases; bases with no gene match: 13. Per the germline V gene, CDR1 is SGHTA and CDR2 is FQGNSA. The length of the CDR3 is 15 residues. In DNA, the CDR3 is TGTGCCAGCAAAACATTGCGGGGGGCGGTTAACGAGCAGTACTTC. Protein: CASKTLRGAVNEQYF.

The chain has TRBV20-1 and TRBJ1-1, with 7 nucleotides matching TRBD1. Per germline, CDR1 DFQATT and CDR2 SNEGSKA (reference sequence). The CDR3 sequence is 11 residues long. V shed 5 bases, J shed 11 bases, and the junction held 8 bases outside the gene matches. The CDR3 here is CSALTGWVAFF. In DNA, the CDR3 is TGCAGTGCTTTGACAGGGTGGGTGGCTTTCTTT.

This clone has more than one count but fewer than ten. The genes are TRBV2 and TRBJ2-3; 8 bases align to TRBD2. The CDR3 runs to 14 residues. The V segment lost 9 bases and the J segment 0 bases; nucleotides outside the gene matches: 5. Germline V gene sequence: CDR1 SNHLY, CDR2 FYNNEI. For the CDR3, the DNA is TGTGCCAGGGGACTAGGTGGGAGCACAGATACGCAGTATTTT. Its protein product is CARGLGGSTDTQYF.

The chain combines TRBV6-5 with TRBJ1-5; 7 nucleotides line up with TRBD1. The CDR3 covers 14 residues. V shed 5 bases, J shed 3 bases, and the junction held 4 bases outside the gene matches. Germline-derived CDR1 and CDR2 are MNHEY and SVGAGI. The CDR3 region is CASSLGQANQPQHF. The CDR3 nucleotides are TGTGCCAGCAGTCTTGGACAGGCCAATCAGCCCCAGCATTTT.

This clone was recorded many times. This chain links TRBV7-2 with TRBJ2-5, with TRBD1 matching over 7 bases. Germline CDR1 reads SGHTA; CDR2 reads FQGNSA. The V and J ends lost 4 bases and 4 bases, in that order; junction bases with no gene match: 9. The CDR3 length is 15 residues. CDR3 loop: CASSSYRGAGETQYF. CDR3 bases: TGTGCCAGCAGCTCCTACAGGGGCGCAGGAGAGACCCAGTACTTC.

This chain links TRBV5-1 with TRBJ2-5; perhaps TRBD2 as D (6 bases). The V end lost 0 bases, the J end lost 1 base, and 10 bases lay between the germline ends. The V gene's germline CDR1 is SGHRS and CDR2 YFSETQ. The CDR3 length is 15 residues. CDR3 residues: CASSLEGSGQETQYF. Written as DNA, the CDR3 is TGCGCCAGCAGCTTGGAGGGTAGCGGCCAAGAGACCCAGTACTTC. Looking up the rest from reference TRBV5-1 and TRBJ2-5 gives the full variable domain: KAGVTQTPRYLIKTRGQQVTLSCSPISGHRSVSWYQQTPGQGLQFLFEYFSETQRNKGNFPGRFSGRQFSNSRSEMNVSTLELGDSALYLCASSLEGSGQETQYFGPGTRLLVL.

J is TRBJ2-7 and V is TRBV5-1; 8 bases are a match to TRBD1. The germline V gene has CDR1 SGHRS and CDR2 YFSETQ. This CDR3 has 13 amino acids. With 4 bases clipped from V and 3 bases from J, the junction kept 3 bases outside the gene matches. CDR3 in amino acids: CASSQGAGYEQYV. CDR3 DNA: TGCGCCAGCAGCCAGGGGGCGGGCTACGAGCAGTACGTC.

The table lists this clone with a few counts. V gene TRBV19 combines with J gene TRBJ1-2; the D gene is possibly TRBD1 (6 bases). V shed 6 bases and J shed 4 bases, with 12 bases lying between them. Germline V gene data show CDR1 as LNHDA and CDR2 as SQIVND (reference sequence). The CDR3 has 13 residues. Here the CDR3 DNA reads TGTGCCAGTAGATTAGGGGGTAGCTATGGCTACACCTTC. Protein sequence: CASRLGGSYGYTF.

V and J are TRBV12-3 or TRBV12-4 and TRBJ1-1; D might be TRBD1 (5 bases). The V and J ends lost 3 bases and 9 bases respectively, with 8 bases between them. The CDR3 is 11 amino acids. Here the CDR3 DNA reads TGTGCCAGCAGTTTGAAGGACAAAGCTTTCTTT. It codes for CASSLKDKAFF.

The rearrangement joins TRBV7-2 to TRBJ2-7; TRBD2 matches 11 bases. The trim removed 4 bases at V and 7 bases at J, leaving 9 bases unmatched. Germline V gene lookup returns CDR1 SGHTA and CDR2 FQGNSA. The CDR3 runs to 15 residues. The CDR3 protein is CASSWTSGLEGEQYF. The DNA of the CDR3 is TGTGCCAGCAGCTGGACTAGCGGGCTCGAGGGGGAGCAGTACTTC.

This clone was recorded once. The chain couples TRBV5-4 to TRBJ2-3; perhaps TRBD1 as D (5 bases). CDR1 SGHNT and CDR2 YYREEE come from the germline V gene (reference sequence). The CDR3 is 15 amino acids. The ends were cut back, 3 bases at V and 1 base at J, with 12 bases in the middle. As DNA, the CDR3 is TGTGCCAGCAGCTCCTATGGGGCCCGCACAGATACGCAGTATTTT. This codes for CASSSYGARTDTQYF.

The CDR3 nucleotides are TGTGCCAGCAGCGACACCGGGACTAGCGGGGTTCGGGAGCAGTTCTTC. As protein: CASSDTGTSGVREQFF. The V and J genes are TRBV9 and TRBJ2-1, with 13 bases fitting TRBD2. CDR3 length: 16 residues. Germline V lookup: CDR1 SGDLS, CDR2 YYNGEE. Trimming cost V 3 bases and J 10 bases; bases outside gene matches: 10.

DNA for the CDR3: TGTGCCAGCAGCCCAGGGGAAGGCACAGATACGCAGTATTTT. Residues: CASSPGEGTDTQYF. The J gene is TRBJ2-3, the V gene TRBV5-4, with D perhaps matching TRBD1 (6 bases). Germline CDR1 reads SGHNT; CDR2 reads YYREEE (reference sequence). The germline V and J ends were trimmed by 4 bases and 1 base, with 10 bases remaining between them. This CDR3 has 14 residues. Using reference TRBV5-4 and TRBJ2-3 for the parts outside the CDR3, the full variable domain is ETGVTQSPTHLIKTRGQQVTLRCSSQSGHNTVSWYQQALGQGPQFIFQYYREEENGRGNFPPRFSGLQFPNYSSELNVNALELDDSALYLCASSPGEGTDTQYFGPGTRLTVL.

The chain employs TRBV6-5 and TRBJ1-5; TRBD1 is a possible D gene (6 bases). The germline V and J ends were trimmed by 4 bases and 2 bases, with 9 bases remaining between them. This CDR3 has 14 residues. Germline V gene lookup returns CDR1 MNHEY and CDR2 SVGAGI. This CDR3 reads CASSSRQGNQPQHF. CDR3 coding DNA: TGTGCCAGCAGTTCGCGACAGGGCAATCAGCCCCAGCATTTT.

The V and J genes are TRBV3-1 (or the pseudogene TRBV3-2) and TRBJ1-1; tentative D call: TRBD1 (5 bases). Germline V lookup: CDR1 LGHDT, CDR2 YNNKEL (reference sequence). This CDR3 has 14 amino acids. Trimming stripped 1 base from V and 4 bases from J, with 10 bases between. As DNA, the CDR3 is TGTGCCAGCAGCCAAGTTGGGGGGAGCACTGAAGCTTTCTTT. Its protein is CASSQVGGSTEAFF.

The CDR3 DNA follows: TGTGCCCGGGGACAGGAGAACACTGAAGCTTTCTTT. Amino acids: CARGQENTEAFF. The chain uses TRBV30 and TRBJ1-1; 8 nucleotides line up with TRBD1. With V trimmed by 8 bases and J by 1 base, 3 bases remained unmatched. The CDR3 is 12 amino acids. CDR1 GTSNPN and CDR2 SVGIG come from the germline V gene (reference sequence).

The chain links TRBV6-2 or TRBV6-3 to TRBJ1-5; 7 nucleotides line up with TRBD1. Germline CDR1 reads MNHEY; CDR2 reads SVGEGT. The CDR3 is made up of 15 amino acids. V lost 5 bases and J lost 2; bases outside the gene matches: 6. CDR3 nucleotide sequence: TGTGCCAGCAGTCCCGACAGGGACGGCAATCAGCCCCAGCATTTT. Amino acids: CASSPDRDGNQPQHF.

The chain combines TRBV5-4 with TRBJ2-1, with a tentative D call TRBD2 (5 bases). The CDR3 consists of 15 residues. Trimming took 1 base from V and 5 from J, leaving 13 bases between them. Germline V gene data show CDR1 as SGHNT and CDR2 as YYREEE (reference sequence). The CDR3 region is CASSLSAGWNNEQFF. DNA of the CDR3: TGTGCCAGCAGCTTGTCGGCGGGTTGGAACAATGAGCAGTTCTTC.

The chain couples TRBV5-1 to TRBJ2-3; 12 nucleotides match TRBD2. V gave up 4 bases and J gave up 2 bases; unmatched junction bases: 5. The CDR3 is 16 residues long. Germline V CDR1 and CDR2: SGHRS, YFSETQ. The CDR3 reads CASSPGLAGSTDTQYF. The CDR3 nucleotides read TGCGCCAGCAGCCCCGGACTAGCGGGGTCCACAGATACGCAGTATTTT.

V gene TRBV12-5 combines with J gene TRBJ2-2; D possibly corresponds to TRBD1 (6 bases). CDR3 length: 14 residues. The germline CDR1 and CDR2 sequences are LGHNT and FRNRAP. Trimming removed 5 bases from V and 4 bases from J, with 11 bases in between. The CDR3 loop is CASGNRVGTGELFF. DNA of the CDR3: TGTGCTAGTGGTAACAGGGTCGGCACCGGGGAGCTGTTTTTT.

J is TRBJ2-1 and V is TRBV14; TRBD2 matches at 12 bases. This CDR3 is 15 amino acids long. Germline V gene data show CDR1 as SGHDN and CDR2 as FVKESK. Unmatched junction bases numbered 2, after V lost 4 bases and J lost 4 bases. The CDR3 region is CASSPLAGGYNEQFF. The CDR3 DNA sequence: TGTGCCAGCAGCCCACTAGCGGGGGGTTACAATGAGCAGTTCTTC.

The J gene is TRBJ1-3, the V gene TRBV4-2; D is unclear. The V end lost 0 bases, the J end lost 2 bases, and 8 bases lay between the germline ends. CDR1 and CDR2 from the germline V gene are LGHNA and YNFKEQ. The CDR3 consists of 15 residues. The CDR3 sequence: CASSQERVAGNTIYF. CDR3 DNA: TGTGCCAGCAGCCAAGAGAGGGTGGCTGGAAACACCATATATTTT.

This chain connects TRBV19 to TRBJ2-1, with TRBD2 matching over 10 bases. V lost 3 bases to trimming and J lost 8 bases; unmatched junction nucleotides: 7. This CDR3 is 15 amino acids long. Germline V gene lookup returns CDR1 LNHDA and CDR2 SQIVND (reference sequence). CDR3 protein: CASSIGSSGSHEQFF. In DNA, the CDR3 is TGTGCCAGTAGTATCGGTTCTAGCGGGAGTCATGAGCAGTTCTTC.

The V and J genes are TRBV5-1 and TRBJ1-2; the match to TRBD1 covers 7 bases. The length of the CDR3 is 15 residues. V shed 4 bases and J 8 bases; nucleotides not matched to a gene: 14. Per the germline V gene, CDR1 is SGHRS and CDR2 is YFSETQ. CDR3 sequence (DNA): TGCGCCAGCAGCCCACGACAGGGCCCAGCGGAAGGCTACACCTTC. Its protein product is CASSPRQGPAEGYTF.

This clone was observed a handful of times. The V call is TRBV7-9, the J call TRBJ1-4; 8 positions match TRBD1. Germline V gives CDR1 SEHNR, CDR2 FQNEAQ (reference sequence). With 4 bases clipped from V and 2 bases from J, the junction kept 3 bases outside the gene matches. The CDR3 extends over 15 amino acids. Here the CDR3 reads CASSSRQGTNEKLFF. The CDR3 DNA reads TGTGCCAGCAGCTCCCGACAGGGGACTAATGAAAAACTGTTTTTT.

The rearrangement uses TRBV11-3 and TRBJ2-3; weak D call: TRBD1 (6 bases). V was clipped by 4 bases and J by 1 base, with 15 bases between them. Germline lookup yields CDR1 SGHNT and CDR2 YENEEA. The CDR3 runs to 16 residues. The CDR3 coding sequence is TGTGCCAGCAGCTGGGGGAAGGGGGATGGCACAGATACGCAGTATTTT. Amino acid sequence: CASSWGKGDGTDTQYF.

The CDR3 spells CASSFGRASGNTIYF. CDR3 DNA sequence: TGCGCCAGCAGCTTTGGCAGGGCCTCTGGAAACACCATATATTTT. The V and J genes are TRBV5-1 and TRBJ1-3; possibly TRBD1 for D (5 bases). Germline V lookup: CDR1 SGHRS, CDR2 YFSETQ. V shed 2 bases and J shed 0 bases, with 9 bases lying between them. CDR3 size: 15 residues.

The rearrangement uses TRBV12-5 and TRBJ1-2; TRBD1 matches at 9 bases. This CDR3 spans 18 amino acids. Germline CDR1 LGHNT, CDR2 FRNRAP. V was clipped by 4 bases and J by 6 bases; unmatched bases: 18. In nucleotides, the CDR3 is TGTGCTAGTGGTTCCCTACAGGGGGCGCGCGGACCCTCAGATGGCTACACCTTC. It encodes CASGSLQGARGPSDGYTF.

This chain's CDR3 is CASRGQEANNEQFF. For the CDR3, the DNA is TGCGCCAGCAGGGGCCAGGAGGCGAACAATGAGCAGTTCTTC. The chain links TRBV5-1 to TRBJ2-1; D may be TRBD2 (5 bases). V lost 5 bases and J lost 5, with 14 bases in between. Germline V gene sequence: CDR1 SGHRS, CDR2 YFSETQ. The CDR3 spans 14 residues.

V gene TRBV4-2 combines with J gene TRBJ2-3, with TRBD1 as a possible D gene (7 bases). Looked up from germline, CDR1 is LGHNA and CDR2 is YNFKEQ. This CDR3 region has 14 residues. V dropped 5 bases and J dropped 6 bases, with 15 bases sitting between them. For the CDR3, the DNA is TGTGCCAGCAGCTTCAACCCAGGGGGGGATACGCAGTATTTT. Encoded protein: CASSFNPGGDTQYF.

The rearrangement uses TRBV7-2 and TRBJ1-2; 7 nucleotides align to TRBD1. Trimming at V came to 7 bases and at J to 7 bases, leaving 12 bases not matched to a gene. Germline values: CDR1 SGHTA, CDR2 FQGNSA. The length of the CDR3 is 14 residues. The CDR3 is CASTPGGSAAGYTF. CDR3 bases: TGTGCCAGCACCCCAGGGGGGTCCGCCGCTGGCTACACCTTC.

The CDR3 region has the DNA TGTGCCAGTAGTCCACCTGACTTGCCCCAGCATTTT. Translation: CASSPPDLPQHF. The rearrangement uses TRBV19 and TRBJ1-5; D unresolved. Germline V gene sequence: CDR1 LNHDA, CDR2 SQIVND (reference sequence). This CDR3 contains 12 residues. Trimming cost V 5 bases and J 9 bases, with 11 bases left between them. Full variable domain (remainder filled in from reference TRBV19 and TRBJ1-5): DGGITQSPKYLFRKEGQNVTLSCEQNLNHDAMYWYRQDPGQGLRLIYYSQIVNDFQKGDIAEGYSVSREKKESFPLTVTSAQKNPTAFYLCASSPPDLPQHFGDGTRLSIL.